This entry lists 32 T cell receptor beta chains sequenced from one sample in a study of shared T cell receptors in the human thymus. Profiled with immunoSEQ multiplex PCR; TCRdb holds only in-frame clones, not every one. The sample holds hundreds of thousands of clones, over 90% seen once. Sequencing was done on a sample of thymocytes. The source of these receptors is a human donor.

V is TRBV5-1 and J is TRBJ2-7; 10 bases match TRBD1. The CDR3 is 16 amino acids. The junction had 8 bases not matched to a gene; V was cut back by 0 bases and J by 5 bases. Germline values: CDR1 SGHRS, CDR2 YFSETQ. The CDR3 protein is CASSLEGQGWGNEQYF. In DNA, the CDR3 is TGCGCCAGCAGCTTGGAGGGACAGGGGTGGGGGAACGAGCAGTACTTC.

The CDR3 DNA follows: TGTGCCAGAAGCAGTACAGGGTATCAAGAGACCCAGTACTTC. Translated: CARSSTGYQETQYF. The chain recombines TRBV5-3 with TRBJ2-5, with TRBD1 as a possible D gene (6 bases). TRBV5-3 is placed among ORFs of uncertain function. Trimming removed 4 bases from V and 2 bases from J, with 12 bases in between. The CDR3 contains 14 residues.

The rearrangement uses TRBV6-6 and TRBJ2-4; D uncertain. The CDR3 length is 16 residues. The germline V and J ends were trimmed by 1 base and 0 bases, with 10 bases remaining between them. The germline V gene encodes CDR1 MNHNY and CDR2 SVGAGI (reference sequence). Written as DNA, the CDR3 is TGTGCCAGCAGTTACTATCACCTGCTAGCCAAAAACATTCAGTACTTC. Amino acid sequence: CASSYYHLLAKNIQYF.

The rearrangement links TRBV7-3 to TRBJ2-1; D might be TRBD2 (5 bases). CDR3 length equals 16 residues. Germline V CDR1 and CDR2: SGHTA, FQGTGA. Trimming removed 3 bases from V and 0 bases from J, with 12 bases in between. Here the CDR3 DNA reads TGTGCCAGCAGCTTTCTAAAGCGGAGCTCCTACAATGAGCAGTTCTTC. Protein sequence: CASSFLKRSSYNEQFF.

The chain has TRBV5-5 and TRBJ2-6, with D possibly called TRBD1 or TRBD2 (6 bases each). The CDR3 extends over 15 amino acids. The germline gives CDR1 SGHKS, CDR2 YYEKEE (reference sequence). Trimming took 6 bases from V and 4 from J, leaving 14 bases between them. The CDR3 region has the DNA TGTGCCAGCATGGCCGGGGGCACAGGGGCCAACGTCCTGACTTTC. Its translation: CASMAGGTGANVLTF.

This rearrangement joins TRBV7-2 to TRBJ2-2; 7 bases line up with TRBD2. CDR1 is SGHTA and CDR2 is FQGNSA in the germline V gene. The CDR3 is made up of 17 amino acids. J was trimmed by 5 bases and V by 1 base; bases with no gene match: 10. DNA of the CDR3: TGTGCCAGCAGCTTAGATGTCTGGCGGGAGATAACCGGGGAGCTGTTTTTT. Translating gives CASSLDVWREITGELFF.

The chain carries TRBV11-2 and TRBJ1-2; D remains unclear. The CDR3 consists of 17 residues. Germline CDR1 and CDR2: SGHAT and FQNNGV. The V end was cut by 5 bases, the J end by 0 bases, with 19 bases between. The DNA for the CDR3 is TGTGCCAGCAGCCCTGTCCCTCTTGCCCCCCCTAACTATGGCTACACCTTC. Its translation is CASSPVPLAPPNYGYTF.

This clone was picked up one time. This chain uses TRBV11-2 with TRBJ2-7, with TRBD2 matching 7 bases. This CDR3 has 17 residues. V was clipped by 4 bases and J by 2 bases; unmatched bases: 14. Germline-derived CDR1 and CDR2 are SGHAT and FQNNGV. The CDR3 sequence: CASSSRPAGLAAYEQYF. CDR3 in DNA: TGTGCCAGCAGCTCGCGACCGGCGGGGCTAGCGGCCTACGAGCAGTACTTC.

The chain combines TRBV11-3 with TRBJ2-5; 10 bases match TRBD1. The J segment lost 2 bases and the V segment lost 4 bases, leaving 10 bases of the junction unmatched. The CDR3 is 17 amino acids. CDR1 is SGHNT and CDR2 is YENEEA in the germline V gene. The CDR3 reads CASSSCGPGQGQETQYF. As DNA, the CDR3 is TGTGCCAGCAGCTCCTGCGGACCGGGACAGGGGCAAGAGACCCAGTACTTC.

This clone showed up just a few times. The J gene is TRBJ1-2, the V gene TRBV19, with a possible D match to TRBD1 (5 bases). With 3 bases removed from V and 2 bases from J, the gap between germline ends came to 7 bases. This CDR3 spans 13 amino acids. Looked up from germline, CDR1 is LNHDA and CDR2 is SQIVND (reference sequence). The CDR3 coding sequence is TGTGCCAGTAGTATGGCAGGGAACTATGGCTACACCTTC. Its protein product is CASSMAGNYGYTF.

A remark on this clone: An end of the junction differs from the germline gene, which may be a read error. The chain couples TRBV11-2 to TRBJ1-1, with TRBD1 matching over 8 bases. The CDR3 runs to 14 residues. Germline CDR1 is SGHAT and CDR2 is FQNNGV. This CDR3 reads CASTLDRGYIEAFF. The CDR3 coding sequence is TGTGCCAGCACCTTAGACAGGGGTTACATTGAAGCTTTCTTT.

The chain uses TRBV11-2 and TRBJ2-7; TRBD1 or TRBD2 may be the D gene (5 bases each). The CDR3 contains 14 residues. V was pared by 5 bases and J by 5 bases, with 16 bases between. Germline CDR1 and CDR2: SGHAT and FQNNGV. This CDR3 is CASSPWDPFDEQYF. The CDR3 DNA sequence: TGTGCCAGCAGCCCATGGGACCCTTTCGACGAGCAGTACTTC.

The chain uses TRBV29-1 and TRBJ2-2; D is undetermined. Per the germline V gene, CDR1 is SQVTM and CDR2 is ANQGSEA. The CDR3 has 17 amino acids. The germline V and J ends were trimmed by 4 bases and 0 bases, with 18 bases remaining between them. CDR3 protein: CSVVWPTTPANTGELFF. For the CDR3, the DNA is TGCAGCGTTGTGTGGCCTACTACCCCTGCGAACACCGGGGAGCTGTTTTTT.

CDR3 bases: TGTGCCAGCAGTCGTCGGCCTATTTTGAACACTGAAGCTTTCTTT. Translation: CASSRRPILNTEAFF. V gene TRBV27 combines with J gene TRBJ1-1; no definite D call. V shed 5 bases and J shed 0 bases, with 13 bases lying between them. Germline CDR1 and CDR2: MNHEY and SMNVEV (reference sequence). The CDR3 sequence is 15 residues long.

The J gene is TRBJ2-4, the V gene TRBV9; the D is unclear. The germline V gene encodes CDR1 SGDLS and CDR2 YYNGEE. Trimming left V 3 bases short and J 2 bases short, with 18 bases between. The CDR3 contains 17 residues. CDR3 loop: CASSAGVDKWPKNIQYF. The CDR3, as DNA: TGTGCCAGCAGCGCTGGGGTCGACAAGTGGCCCAAAAACATTCAGTACTTC.

J is TRBJ1-5 and V is TRBV28, with no clear D. The V gene lost 4 bases and the J gene lost 7 bases, with 8 bases spanning the gap. There are 12 residues in the CDR3. Germline loops: CDR1 MDHEN, CDR2 SYDVKM. The CDR3 here is CASSSFEQPQHF. CDR3 nucleotides: TGTGCCAGCAGTTCTTTTGAACAGCCCCAGCATTTT.

The V gene is TRBV19, the J gene TRBJ1-5; 7 nucleotides line up with TRBD1. Germline CDR1 and CDR2: LNHDA and SQIVND (reference sequence). The CDR3 consists of 16 residues. The J segment lost 4 bases and the V segment lost 3 bases, leaving 9 bases of the junction unmatched. The CDR3 nucleotides read TGTGCCAGTAGTATTCCAGGGGGAGGTCAGAATCAGCCCCAGCATTTT. It encodes CASSIPGGGQNQPQHF.

The chain recombines TRBV7-9 with TRBJ2-7; D uncertain. V lost 4 bases to trimming and J lost 4 bases, with 17 bases between them. CDR1 and CDR2 (germline): SEHNR, FQNEAQ (reference sequence). The CDR3 has 15 amino acids. As DNA, the CDR3 is TGTGCCAGCAGCTCCCGTCGCAGCCTGTCATACGAGCAGTACTTC. This translates into CASSSRRSLSYEQYF.

J is TRBJ2-1 and V is TRBV5-6, with 9 bases matching TRBD2. Trimming removed 3 bases from V and 1 base from J; junction bases left unmatched: 8. Per germline, CDR1 SGHDT and CDR2 YYEEEE. This CDR3 comprises 17 residues. CDR3 sequence reads: CASSSSPSGDSYNEQFF. CDR3 nucleotide sequence: TGTGCCAGCAGCTCCTCCCCTAGCGGGGATTCCTACAATGAGCAGTTCTTC.

The rearrangement uses TRBV2 and TRBJ2-3, with TRBD1 identical over 8 bases. The V gene's germline CDR1 is SNHLY and CDR2 FYNNEI. The CDR3 sequence is 13 residues long. The junction had 4 bases not matched to a gene; V was cut back by 7 bases and J by 4 bases. The CDR3 DNA reads TGTGCCAGCATGGGACAGGACCCAGATACGCAGTATTTT. Its translation is CASMGQDPDTQYF.

The V gene is TRBV11-3, the J gene TRBJ2-7, with 11 bases lining up with TRBD2. Germline V gene sequence: CDR1 SGHNT, CDR2 YENEEA. The CDR3 contains 16 residues. V lost 0 bases to trimming and J lost 6 bases; unmatched junction nucleotides: 7. This chain's CDR3 is CASSLEPGTSGSEQYF. CDR3 in DNA: TGTGCCAGCAGCTTAGAACCCGGGACTAGCGGTTCCGAGCAGTACTTC.

The chain is built from TRBV29-1 and TRBJ1-2; D may be TRBD1 (5 bases). V was shortened by 6 bases and J by 5 bases, with 13 bases between the two germline ends. CDR3 length equals 12 residues. Germline V lookup: CDR1 SQVTM, CDR2 ANQGSEA. This CDR3 is CSVGQRTYGYTF. In DNA, the CDR3 is TGCAGCGTCGGTCAACGGACATATGGCTACACCTTC.

The chain links TRBV10-3 to TRBJ1-1; no clear D. From germline, CDR1 is ENHRY and CDR2 SYGVKD. This CDR3 region has 17 residues. V gave up 6 bases and J gave up 0 bases, with 20 bases separating them. In DNA form, the CDR3 reads TGTGCCATCAGACCCGACCGGCGAAGTCCCATGAACACTGAAGCTTTCTTT. Its translation: CAIRPDRRSPMNTEAFF.

This chain connects TRBV27 to TRBJ1-1; D is undetermined. V was shortened by 2 bases and J by 3 bases, with 13 bases between the two germline ends. Germline loops: CDR1 MNHEY, CDR2 SMNVEV (reference sequence). The CDR3 is made up of 15 amino acids. The CDR3 loop reads CASSLRQKGHTEAFF. In DNA, the CDR3 is TGTGCCAGCAGTTTACGACAAAAAGGTCACACTGAAGCTTTCTTT.

The rearrangement joins TRBV28 to TRBJ1-5, with D perhaps TRBD1 (6 bases). The V and J ends lost 5 bases and 8 bases respectively, with 22 bases between them. The CDR3 extends over 16 amino acids. CDR1 MDHEN and CDR2 SYDVKM come from the germline V gene. This chain's CDR3 is CASSPPRQGRVEPQHF. The CDR3 nucleotides read TGTGCCAGCAGTCCCCCTCGCCAGGGGAGAGTTGAGCCCCAGCATTTT.

This clone was recorded once. The chain carries TRBV30 and TRBJ2-6; tentative D call: TRBD1 (6 bases). The ends were cut back, 1 base at V and 2 bases at J, with 18 bases in the middle. Per the germline V gene, CDR1 is GTSNPN and CDR2 is SVGIG (reference sequence). The CDR3 spans 18 residues. For the CDR3, the DNA is TGTGCCTGGAGTGATCGGGACACCACCTCCCCTGGGGCCAACGTCCTGACTTTC. Amino acids: CAWSDRDTTSPGANVLTF.

V is TRBV5-1 and J is TRBJ2-5; 9 positions match TRBD2. There are 15 residues in the CDR3. From germline, CDR1 is SGHRS and CDR2 YFSETQ. The trim removed 5 bases at V and 7 bases at J, leaving 12 bases unmatched. The CDR3 here is CASRFSLAGSRTQYF. The DNA of the CDR3 is TGCGCCAGCAGATTCTCACTAGCGGGCTCCCGGACCCAGTACTTC. The full variable domain, with the rest looked up from reference TRBV5-1 and TRBJ2-5, is KAGVTQTPRYLIKTRGQQVTLSCSPISGHRSVSWYQQTPGQGLQFLFEYFSETQRNKGNFPGRFSGRQFSNSRSEMNVSTLELGDSALYLCASRFSLAGSRTQYFGPGTRLLVL.

This sequence joins TRBV9 and TRBJ2-3, with 8 nucleotides matching TRBD2. This CDR3 contains 17 residues. The V segment lost 3 bases and the J segment 3 bases; nucleotides outside the gene matches: 12. Germline V gene lookup returns CDR1 SGDLS and CDR2 YYNGEE. CDR3 coding DNA: TGTGCCAGCAGCGCCGTGGATAGCGGGAAACCAACAGATACGCAGTATTTT. This encodes CASSAVDSGKPTDTQYF.

This clone was counted a single time. The rearrangement uses TRBV6-6 and TRBJ2-3; D unclear. CDR3 length: 15 amino acids. Trimming left V 0 bases short and J 3 bases short, with 10 bases between. CDR1 is MNHNY and CDR2 is SVGAGI in the germline V gene (reference sequence). As DNA, the CDR3 is TGTGCCAGCAGTTACTCAGGAAGTGGTACAGATACGCAGTATTTT. Protein: CASSYSGSGTDTQYF.

This clone was recorded once. The chain carries TRBV10-2 and TRBJ1-2, with D possibly TRBD1 on 5 matching bases. CDR1 WSHSY and CDR2 SAAADI come from the germline V gene. Trimming pared 4 bases from V and 2 bases from J, leaving 14 bases between. There are 15 residues in the CDR3. For the CDR3, the DNA is TGCGCCAGCAGTGGGATTGACAGAGTCAACTATGGCTACACCTTC. Translated, it gives CASSGIDRVNYGYTF.

The chain couples TRBV5-1 to TRBJ1-1; D may be TRBD1 (6 bases). The CDR3 extends over 15 amino acids. The V and J ends lost 0 bases and 5 bases respectively, with 14 bases between them. Germline V gene lookup returns CDR1 SGHRS and CDR2 YFSETQ. The DNA of the CDR3 is TGCGCCAGCAGCTTGGCCCGGGGGCAGGGGACTGAAGCTTTCTTT. Amino acids: CASSLARGQGTEAFF.

The chain uses TRBV4-1 and TRBJ2-1; a weak D match, TRBD2 (6 bases). Germline CDR1 is MGHRA and CDR2 is YSYEKL. With 2 bases removed from V and 3 bases from J, the gap between germline ends came to 11 bases. The CDR3 sequence is 15 residues long. CDR3 nucleotides: TGCGCCAGCAGCCAACCGGGACTCTTCTACAATGAGCAGTTCTTC. It specifies CASSQPGLFYNEQFF.